The 7 T cell receptor beta chains below all came from one sample that was sequenced in a study of blood T cell repertoires in COVID-19 (dated by TCRdb to the early 2020s). The protocol used for the library was the immunoSEQ multiplex PCR assay. The immuneACCESS repertoire file appears here via TCRdb, limited to in-frame rearrangements. These files lack a portion of the clones; in checked studies, under half of the deficit traces to unresolved V genes, and the cause of the others is not known. The sample profile shows 140,000 to 150,000 clones; around four fifths of them were found once. Jointly, the top ten make up around 6.2% of the sample. Sequencing was carried out using PBMCs or T cells enriched from blood (not recorded which). The origin of the receptors is a woman between 35 and 50 years old who had recovered from COVID-19.

This chain joins TRBV25-1 and TRBJ1-6, with TRBD1 matching over 7 bases. This CDR3 contains 12 residues. Germline assignment: CDR1 MGHDK and CDR2 SYGVNS. V trimming: 1 base; J trimming: 13 bases; junction bases outside the gene matches: 1. CDR3 nucleotides: TGTGCCAGCAGTGAATCAGGGGGTCCCCTCCACTTT. This gives the protein CASSESGGPLHF.

The V gene is TRBV7-7, the J gene TRBJ2-7; D may be TRBD2 (5 bases). The CDR3 has 15 residues. V was shortened by 4 bases and J by 1 base, with 14 bases between the two germline ends. Germline-derived CDR1 and CDR2 are SSHAT and FNYEAQ (reference sequence). The CDR3, as DNA: TGTGCCAGCAGCTCGGAGGCAGGAGATTCCTACGAGCAGTACTTC. It is translated as CASSSEAGDSYEQYF.

V is TRBV6-5 and J is TRBJ1-4; 9 nucleotides line up with TRBD1. This CDR3 spans 14 amino acids. With V trimmed by 5 bases and J by 8 bases, 6 bases remained unmatched. From germline, CDR1 is MNHEY and CDR2 SVGAGI. The CDR3 sequence: CASSRDRVEEKLFF. CDR3 nucleotide sequence: TGTGCCAGCAGTCGGGACAGGGTGGAAGAAAAACTGTTTTTT.

V gene TRBV9 combines with J gene TRBJ2-7, with a weak D call TRBD1 (5 bases). The CDR3 length is 14 residues. The V gene's germline CDR1 is SGDLS and CDR2 YYNGEE. V was cut by 3 bases and J by 3 bases, with 13 bases left in between. CDR3 sequence (DNA): TGTGCCAGCAGCGCCCAAGGGCAGGGCTACGAGCAGTACTTC. It codes for CASSAQGQGYEQYF.

The rearrangement links TRBV14 to TRBJ1-1, with 9 bases fitting TRBD1. CDR3 length: 16 residues. Losses at the gene ends were 4 bases for V and 3 bases for J; bases not matched to a gene: 9. Germline CDR1 SGHDN, CDR2 FVKESK. CDR3 DNA: TGTGCCAGCAGCCGAGAACCGGGACAGGGATACACTGAAGCTTTCTTT. It is translated as CASSREPGQGYTEAFF.

The chain carries TRBV5-1 and TRBJ1-6; the D is unclear. Trimming removed 2 bases at V and 0 bases at J, with 6 bases between. The length of the CDR3 is 15 residues. CDR1 and CDR2 from the germline V gene are SGHRS and YFSETQ. The CDR3 coding sequence is TGCGCCAGCAGCTTCTCGAGCTCCTATAATTCACCCCTCCACTTT. It codes for CASSFSSSYNSPLHF.

This chain joins TRBV10-3 and TRBJ2-7, with a tentative D call TRBD2 (6 bases). Trimming shortened V by 10 bases and J by 0 bases, and 10 bases separated the two germline ends. Germline loops: CDR1 ENHRY, CDR2 SYGVKD. The CDR3 has 12 residues. This CDR3 reads CASGESSYEQYF. CDR3 bases: TGTGCCAGCGGGGAGAGCTCCTACGAGCAGTACTTC.